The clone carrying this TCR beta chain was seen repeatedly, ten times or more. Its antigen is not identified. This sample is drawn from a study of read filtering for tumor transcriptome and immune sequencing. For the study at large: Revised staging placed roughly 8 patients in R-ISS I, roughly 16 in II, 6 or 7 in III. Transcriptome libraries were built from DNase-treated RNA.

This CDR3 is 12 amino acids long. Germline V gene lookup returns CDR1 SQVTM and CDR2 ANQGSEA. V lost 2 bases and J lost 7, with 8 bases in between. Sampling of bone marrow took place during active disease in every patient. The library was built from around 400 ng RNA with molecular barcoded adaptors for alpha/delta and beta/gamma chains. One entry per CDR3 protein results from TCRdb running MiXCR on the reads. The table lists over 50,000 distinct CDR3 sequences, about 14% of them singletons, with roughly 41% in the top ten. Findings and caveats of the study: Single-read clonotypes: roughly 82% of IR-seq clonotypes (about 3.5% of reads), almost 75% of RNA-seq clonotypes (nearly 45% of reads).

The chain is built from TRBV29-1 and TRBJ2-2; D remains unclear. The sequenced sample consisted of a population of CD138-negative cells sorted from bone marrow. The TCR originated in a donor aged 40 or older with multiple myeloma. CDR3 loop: CSVEWSVGELFF. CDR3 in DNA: TGCAGCGTTGAATGGTCGGTCGGGGAGCTGTTTTTT.